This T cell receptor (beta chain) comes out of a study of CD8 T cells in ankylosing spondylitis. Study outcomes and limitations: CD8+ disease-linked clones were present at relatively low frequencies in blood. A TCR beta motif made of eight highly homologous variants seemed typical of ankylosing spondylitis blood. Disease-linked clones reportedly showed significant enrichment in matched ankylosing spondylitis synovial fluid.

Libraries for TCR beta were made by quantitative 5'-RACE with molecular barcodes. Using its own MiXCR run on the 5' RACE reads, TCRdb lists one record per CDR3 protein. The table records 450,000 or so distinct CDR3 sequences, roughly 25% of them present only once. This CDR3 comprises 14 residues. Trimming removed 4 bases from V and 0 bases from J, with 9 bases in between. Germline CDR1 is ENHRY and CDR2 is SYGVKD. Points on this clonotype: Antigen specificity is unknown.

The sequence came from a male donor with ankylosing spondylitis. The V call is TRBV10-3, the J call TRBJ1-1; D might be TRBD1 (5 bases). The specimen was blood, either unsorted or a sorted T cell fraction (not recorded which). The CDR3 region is CAISGQIMNTEAFF. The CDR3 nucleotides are TGTGCCATCAGTGGACAGATTATGAACACTGAAGCTTTCTTT.